This T cell receptor (beta chain) was captured in a study of shared clonotypes between healthy human individuals. Study summary: Samples came from a couple of female and a few male donors aged 18 to 49.

As for this clone: Antigen unknown.

Genomic DNA of each subset was evenly split across several immunoSEQ plates. Unsorted PBMC DNA went through sequencing on ten immunoSEQ deep assay plates. The method was immunoSEQ multiplex PCR; TCRdb's version includes in-frame clones alone and lacks a portion of them. The sample shows about 490,000 clones, roughly 85% of them seen only once. Study conclusions and caveats: Few donors restricted represented genetic and exposure-history diversity.

The sequence was collected from a woman aged 40 to 49 in good health. Some clones in this sample may be carry-over from other donors' samples. Sequencing used PBMCs.

The CDR3 loop reads CASRGTGIGETQYF. For the CDR3, the DNA is TGTGCCAGCAGGGGGACAGGGATCGGAGAGACCCAGTACTTC. The rearrangement uses TRBV25-1 and TRBJ2-5; 9 bases agree with TRBD1. The V gene's germline CDR1 is MGHDK and CDR2 SYGVNS. With V trimmed by 6 bases and J by 4 bases, 6 bases remained unmatched. This CDR3 has 14 residues.